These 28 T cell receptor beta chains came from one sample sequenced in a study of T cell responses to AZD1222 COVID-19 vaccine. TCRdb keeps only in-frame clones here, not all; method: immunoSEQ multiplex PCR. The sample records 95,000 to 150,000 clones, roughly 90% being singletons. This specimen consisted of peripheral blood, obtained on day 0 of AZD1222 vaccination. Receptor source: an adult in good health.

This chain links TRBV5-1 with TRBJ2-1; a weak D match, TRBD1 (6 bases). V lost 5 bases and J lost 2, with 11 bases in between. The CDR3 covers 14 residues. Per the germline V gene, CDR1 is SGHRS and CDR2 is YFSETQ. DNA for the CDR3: TGCGCCAGCAGTCTGACAGGTCCCTACAATGAGCAGTTCTTC. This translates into CASSLTGPYNEQFF.

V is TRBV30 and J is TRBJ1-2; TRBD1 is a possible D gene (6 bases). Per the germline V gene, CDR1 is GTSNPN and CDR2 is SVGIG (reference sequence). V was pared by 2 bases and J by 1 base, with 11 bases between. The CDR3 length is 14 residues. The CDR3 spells CAWSRAQGNYGYTF. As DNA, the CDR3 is TGTGCCTGGAGTCGGGCACAGGGTAACTATGGCTACACCTTC.

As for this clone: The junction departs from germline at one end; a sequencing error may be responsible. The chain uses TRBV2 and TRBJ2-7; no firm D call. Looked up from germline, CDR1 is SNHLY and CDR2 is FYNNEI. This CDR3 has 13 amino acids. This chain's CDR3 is CASIRDADHEQYF. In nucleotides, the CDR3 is TGTGCCAGTATTAGGGATGCGGACCACGAACAGTACTTC.

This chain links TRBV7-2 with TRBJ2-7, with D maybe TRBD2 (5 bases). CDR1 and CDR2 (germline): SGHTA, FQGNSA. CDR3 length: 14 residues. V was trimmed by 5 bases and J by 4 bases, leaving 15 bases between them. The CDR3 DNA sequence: TGTGCCAGCAGCCCCATGGACTCTCCTTACGAGCAGTACTTC. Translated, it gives CASSPMDSPYEQYF. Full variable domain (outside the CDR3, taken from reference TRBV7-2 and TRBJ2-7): GAGVSQSPSNKVTEKGKDVELRCDPISGHTALYWYRQSLGQGLEFLIYFQGNSAPDKSGLPSDRFSAERTGGSVSTLTIQRTQQEDSAVYLCASSPMDSPYEQYFGPGTRLTVT.

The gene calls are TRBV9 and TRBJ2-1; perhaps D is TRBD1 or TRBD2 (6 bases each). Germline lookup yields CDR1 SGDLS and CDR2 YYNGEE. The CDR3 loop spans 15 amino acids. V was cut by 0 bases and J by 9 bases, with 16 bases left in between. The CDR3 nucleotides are TGTGCCAGCAGCGTAGCTGGGGTACAGGGAGGTGAGCAGTTCTTC. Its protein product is CASSVAGVQGGEQFF.

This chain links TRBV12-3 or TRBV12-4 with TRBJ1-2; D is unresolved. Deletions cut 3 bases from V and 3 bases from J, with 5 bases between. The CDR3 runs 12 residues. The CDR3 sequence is CASSFGDYGYTF. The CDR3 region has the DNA TGTGCCAGCAGTTTTGGGGACTATGGCTACACCTTC.

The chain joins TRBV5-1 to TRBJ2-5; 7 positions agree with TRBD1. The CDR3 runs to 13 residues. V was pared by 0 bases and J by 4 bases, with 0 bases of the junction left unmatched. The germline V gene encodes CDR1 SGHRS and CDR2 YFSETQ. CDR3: CASSLDRGETQYF. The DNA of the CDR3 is TGCGCCAGCAGCTTGGACAGGGGAGAGACCCAGTACTTC.

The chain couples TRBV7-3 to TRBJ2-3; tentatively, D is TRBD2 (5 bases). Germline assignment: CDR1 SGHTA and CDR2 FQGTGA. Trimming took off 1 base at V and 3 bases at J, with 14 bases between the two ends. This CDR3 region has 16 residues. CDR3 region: CASSLRSAGGTDTQYF. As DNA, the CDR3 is TGTGCCAGCAGCTTAAGATCGGCGGGCGGGACAGATACGCAGTATTTT.

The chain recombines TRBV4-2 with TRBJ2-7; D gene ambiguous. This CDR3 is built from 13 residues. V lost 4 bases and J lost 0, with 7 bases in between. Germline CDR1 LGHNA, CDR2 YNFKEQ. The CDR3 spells CASSLNPSYEQYF. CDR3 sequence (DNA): TGTGCCAGCAGCCTTAACCCCTCCTACGAGCAGTACTTC.

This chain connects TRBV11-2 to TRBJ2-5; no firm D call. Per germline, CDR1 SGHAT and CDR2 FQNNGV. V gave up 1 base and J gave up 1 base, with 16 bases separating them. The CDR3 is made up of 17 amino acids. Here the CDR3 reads CASSLVGSWGPQETQYF. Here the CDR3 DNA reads TGTGCCAGCAGCTTAGTAGGTAGCTGGGGTCCCCAAGAGACCCAGTACTTC.

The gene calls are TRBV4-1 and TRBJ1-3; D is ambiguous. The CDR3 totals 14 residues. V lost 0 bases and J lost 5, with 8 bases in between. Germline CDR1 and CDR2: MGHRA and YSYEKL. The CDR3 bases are TGCGCCAGCAGCCAAGATCCCGGGAGAAACACCATATATTTT. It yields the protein CASSQDPGRNTIYF.

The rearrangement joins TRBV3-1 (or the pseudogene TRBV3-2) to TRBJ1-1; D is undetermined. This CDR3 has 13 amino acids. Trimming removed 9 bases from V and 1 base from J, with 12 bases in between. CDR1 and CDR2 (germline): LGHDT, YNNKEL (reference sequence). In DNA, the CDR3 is TGTGCCAGATCCCTACACACGAACACTGAAGCTTTCTTT. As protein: CARSLHTNTEAFF.

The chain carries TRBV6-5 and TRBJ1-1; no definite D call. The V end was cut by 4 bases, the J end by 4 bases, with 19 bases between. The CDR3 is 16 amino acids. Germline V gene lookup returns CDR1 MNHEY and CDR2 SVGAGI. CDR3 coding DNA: TGTGCCAGCAGTTTATCCTTATTGAGGGTCGGCACTGAAGCTTTCTTT. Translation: CASSLSLLRVGTEAFF.

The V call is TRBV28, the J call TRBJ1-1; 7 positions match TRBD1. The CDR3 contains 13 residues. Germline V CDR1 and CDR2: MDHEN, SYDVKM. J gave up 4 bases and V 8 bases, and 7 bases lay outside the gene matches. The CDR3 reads CASGSQGITEAFF. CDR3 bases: TGTGCCAGCGGCTCACAGGGGATCACTGAAGCTTTCTTT.

The chain's CDR3 is CASSPAQGEEKLFF. DNA of the CDR3: TGTGCCAGCAGCCCCGCACAGGGTGAGGAAAAACTGTTTTTT. The chain uses TRBV3-1 (or the pseudogene TRBV3-2) and TRBJ1-4; D possibly corresponds to TRBD1 (6 bases). The germline V gene has CDR1 LGHDT and CDR2 YNNKEL (reference sequence). V lost 4 bases, J lost 8 bases, and 14 bases lay in between. CDR3 length: 14 residues.

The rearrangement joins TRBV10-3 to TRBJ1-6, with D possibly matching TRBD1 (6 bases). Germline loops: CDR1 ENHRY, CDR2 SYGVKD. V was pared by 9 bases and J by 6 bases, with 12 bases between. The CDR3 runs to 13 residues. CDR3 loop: CAIARDINSPLHF. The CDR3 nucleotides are TGTGCCATTGCCCGGGACATTAATTCACCCCTCCACTTT.

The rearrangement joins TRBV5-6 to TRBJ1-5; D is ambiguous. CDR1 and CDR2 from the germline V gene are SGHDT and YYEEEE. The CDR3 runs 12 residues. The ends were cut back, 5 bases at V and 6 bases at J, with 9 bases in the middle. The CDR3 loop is CASSLDPQPQHF. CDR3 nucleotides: TGTGCCAGCAGTCTTGACCCTCAGCCCCAGCATTTT.

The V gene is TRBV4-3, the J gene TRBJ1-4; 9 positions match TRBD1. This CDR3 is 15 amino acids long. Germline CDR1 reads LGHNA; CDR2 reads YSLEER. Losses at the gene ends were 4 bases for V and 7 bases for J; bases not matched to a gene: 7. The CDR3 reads CASSRKQGAGEKLFF. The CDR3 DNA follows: TGCGCCAGCAGCCGAAAACAGGGGGCAGGTGAAAAACTGTTTTTT.

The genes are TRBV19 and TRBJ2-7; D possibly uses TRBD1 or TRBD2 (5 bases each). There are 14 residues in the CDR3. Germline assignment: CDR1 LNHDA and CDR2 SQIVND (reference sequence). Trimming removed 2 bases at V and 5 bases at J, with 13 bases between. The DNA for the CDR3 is TGTGCCAGTAGTATACGGGACCGGGCTAACGAGCAGTACTTC. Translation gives CASSIRDRANEQYF.

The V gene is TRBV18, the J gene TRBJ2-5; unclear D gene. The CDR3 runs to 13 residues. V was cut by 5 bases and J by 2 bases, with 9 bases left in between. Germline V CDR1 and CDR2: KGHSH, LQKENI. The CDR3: CASSRWDQETQYF. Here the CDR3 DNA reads TGTGCCAGCTCAAGGTGGGATCAAGAGACCCAGTACTTC.

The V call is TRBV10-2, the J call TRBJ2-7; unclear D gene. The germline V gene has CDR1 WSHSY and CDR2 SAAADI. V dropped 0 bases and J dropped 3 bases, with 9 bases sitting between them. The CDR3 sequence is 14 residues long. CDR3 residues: CASSESPAGYEQYF. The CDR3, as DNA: TGCGCCAGCAGTGAGTCGCCAGCTGGCTACGAGCAGTACTTC.

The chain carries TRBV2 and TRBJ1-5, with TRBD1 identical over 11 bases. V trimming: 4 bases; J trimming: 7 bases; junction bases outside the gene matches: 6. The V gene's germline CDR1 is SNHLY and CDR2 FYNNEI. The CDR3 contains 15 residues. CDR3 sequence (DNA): TGTGCCAGCAGTGCCGGGACAGGGGGAGGGCAGCCCCAGCATTTT. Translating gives CASSAGTGGGQPQHF.

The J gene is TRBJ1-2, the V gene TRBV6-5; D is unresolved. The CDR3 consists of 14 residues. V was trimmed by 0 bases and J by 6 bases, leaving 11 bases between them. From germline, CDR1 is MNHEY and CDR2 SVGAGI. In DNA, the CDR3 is TGTGCCAGCAGTTACTCAGCAGCGGTCGATGGCTACACCTTC. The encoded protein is CASSYSAAVDGYTF.

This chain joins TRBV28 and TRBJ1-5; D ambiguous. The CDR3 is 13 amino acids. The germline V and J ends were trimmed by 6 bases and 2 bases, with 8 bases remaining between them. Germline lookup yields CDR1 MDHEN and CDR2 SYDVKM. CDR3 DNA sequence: TGTGCCAGCAGGGGAGTGGGCAATCAGCCCCAGCATTTT. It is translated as CASRGVGNQPQHF.

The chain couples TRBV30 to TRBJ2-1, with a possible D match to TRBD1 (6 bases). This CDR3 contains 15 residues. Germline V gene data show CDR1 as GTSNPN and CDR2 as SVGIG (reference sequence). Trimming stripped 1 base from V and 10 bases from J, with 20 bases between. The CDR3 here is CAWSATGTPLGEQFF. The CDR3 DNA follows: TGTGCCTGGAGTGCAACCGGGACACCCCTCGGCGAGCAGTTCTTC.

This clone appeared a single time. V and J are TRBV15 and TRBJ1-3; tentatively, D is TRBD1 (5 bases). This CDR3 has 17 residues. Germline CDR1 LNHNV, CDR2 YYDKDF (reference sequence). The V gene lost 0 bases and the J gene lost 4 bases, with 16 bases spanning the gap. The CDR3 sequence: CATSRDQGLKGGNTIYF. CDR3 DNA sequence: TGTGCCACCAGCAGAGATCAAGGGTTGAAGGGGGGAAACACCATATATTTT.

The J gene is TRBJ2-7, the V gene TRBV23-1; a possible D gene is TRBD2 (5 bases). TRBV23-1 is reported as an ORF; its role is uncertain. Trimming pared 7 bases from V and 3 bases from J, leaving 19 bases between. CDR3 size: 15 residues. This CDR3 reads CASKRGASPHYEQYF. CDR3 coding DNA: TGCGCCAGCAAAAGAGGAGCTAGCCCTCACTACGAGCAGTACTTC.

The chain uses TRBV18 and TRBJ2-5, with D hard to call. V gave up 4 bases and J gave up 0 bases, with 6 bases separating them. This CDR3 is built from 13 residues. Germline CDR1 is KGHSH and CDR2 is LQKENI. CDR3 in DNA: TGTGCCAGCTCACGGGTGAACCAAGAGACCCAGTACTTC. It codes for CASSRVNQETQYF.